One and the same sample provided the 21 T cell receptor beta chains below, sequenced in a study of T cell responses to AZD1222 COVID-19 vaccine. The assay was immunoSEQ multiplex PCR, and TCRdb's table has in-frame clones only and misses some. The sample comprises about 84,000 clones, around 85% of which are singletons, and 8.5% to 12% rests with the top ten. This material consisted of peripheral blood, taken 28 days after the second AZD1222 dose. The receptors stem from an adult who received the AZD1222 COVID-19 vaccine.

This chain links TRBV5-4 with TRBJ1-2; the D is unclear. From germline, CDR1 is SGHNT and CDR2 YYREEE (reference sequence). V gave up 0 bases and J gave up 7 bases, with 7 bases separating them. This CDR3 region has 12 residues. The CDR3 bases are TGTGCCAGCAGCTTGGACCCGGGTGGCTACACCTTC. This sequence encodes CASSLDPGGYTF.

The chain links TRBV28 to TRBJ2-1; 16 bases map to TRBD2. V trimming: 6 bases; J trimming: 8 bases; junction bases outside the gene matches: 10. CDR3 length: 17 residues. CDR1 is MDHEN and CDR2 is SYDVKM in the germline V gene. The CDR3 reads CASRGTSGGAVRDEQFF. The DNA of the CDR3 is TGTGCCAGCAGGGGGACTAGCGGGGGGGCCGTTAGGGATGAGCAGTTCTTC.

The chain joins TRBV5-6 to TRBJ1-4, with a tentative D call TRBD1 (5 bases). Trimming removed 1 base at V and 12 bases at J, with 13 bases between. CDR3 length equals 13 residues. The germline V gene encodes CDR1 SGHDT and CDR2 YYEEEE. CDR3 in amino acids: CASSLPQGVELFF. The CDR3 nucleotides read TGTGCCAGCAGCTTGCCTCAGGGTGTAGAACTGTTTTTT.

V usage is TRBV11-2 and J usage is TRBJ2-6; D not resolved. Germline V lookup: CDR1 SGHAT, CDR2 FQNNGV. V gave up 1 base and J gave up 0 bases, with 7 bases separating them. The CDR3 sequence is 16 residues long. The CDR3 DNA sequence: TGTGCCAGCAGCTTAGGATACATCTCTGGGGCCAACGTCCTGACTTTC. This codes for CASSLGYISGANVLTF.

The rearrangement joins TRBV23-1 to TRBJ2-1, with 10 bases identical to TRBD1. TRBV23-1 is marked as an open reading frame, function uncertain. The CDR3 is 15 residues long. The V and J ends lost 9 bases and 6 bases, in that order; junction bases with no gene match: 11. CDR3: CARKPGQGFVNEQFF. The CDR3 coding sequence is TGCGCCAGAAAACCGGGACAGGGGTTTGTCAATGAGCAGTTCTTC.

This rearrangement joins TRBV18 to TRBJ1-4; D may be TRBD1 (5 bases). The CDR3 consists of 14 residues. V dropped 2 bases and J dropped 8 bases, with 12 bases sitting between them. Germline V gives CDR1 KGHSH, CDR2 LQKENI. CDR3 loop: CASSPGQLGEKLFF. In nucleotides, the CDR3 is TGTGCCAGCTCACCAGGACAATTGGGGGAAAAACTGTTTTTT. The complete variable domain, with remaining parts taken from reference TRBV18 and TRBJ1-4, reads NAGVMQNPRHLVRRRGQEARLRCSPMKGHSHVYWYRQLPEEGLKFMVYLQKENIIDESGMPKERFSAEFPKEGPSILRIQQVVRGDSAAYFCASSPGQLGEKLFFGSGTQLSVL.

This clone has only one observation. The chain has TRBV5-1 and TRBJ1-6, with a weak D call TRBD1 (5 bases). CDR1 and CDR2 (germline): SGHRS, YFSETQ. The CDR3 sequence is 15 residues long. Trimming cost V 3 bases and J 6 bases, with 13 bases left between them. The CDR3 loop reads CASSSQRGPNSPLHF. The CDR3 DNA reads TGCGCCAGCAGCTCACAGAGGGGCCCTAATTCACCCCTCCACTTT.

A single count supports this clone. The CDR3 nucleotides read TGCAGCGTTCAAGGGGCCGACTATGGCTACACCTTC. Translation gives CSVQGADYGYTF. The chain employs TRBV29-1 and TRBJ1-2; perhaps TRBD1 as D (5 bases). With 5 bases removed from V and 3 bases from J, the gap between germline ends came to 10 bases. This CDR3 is 12 amino acids long. Per the germline V gene, CDR1 is SQVTM and CDR2 is ANQGSEA.

This rearrangement joins TRBV27 to TRBJ2-1, with D possibly matching TRBD2 (6 bases). V lost 2 bases and J lost 1, with 6 bases in between. CDR1 MNHEY and CDR2 SMNVEV come from the germline V gene (reference sequence). The CDR3 spans 14 residues. The CDR3 sequence is CASSLGTSYNEQFF. CDR3 nucleotide sequence: TGTGCCAGCAGTTTAGGGACTTCCTACAATGAGCAGTTCTTC.

This rearrangement joins TRBV10-3 to TRBJ2-3, with D perhaps being TRBD1 or TRBD2 (5 bases each). This CDR3 contains 15 residues. V was cut by 5 bases and J by 2 bases, with 14 bases left in between. Germline lookup yields CDR1 ENHRY and CDR2 SYGVKD. The CDR3 loop is CAISYGGYNTDTQYF. The CDR3 nucleotides are TGTGCCATCAGTTATGGGGGTTATAACACAGATACGCAGTATTTT.

This chain connects TRBV11-2 to TRBJ2-7; D gene ambiguous. Trimming shortened V by 1 base and J by 2 bases, and 9 bases separated the two germline ends. This CDR3 has 14 amino acids. Per the germline V gene, CDR1 is SGHAT and CDR2 is FQNNGV. CDR3 amino acids: CASSLGGRAYEQYF. The CDR3 coding sequence is TGTGCCAGCAGCTTAGGAGGCAGAGCCTACGAGCAGTACTTC. Drawing the rest from reference TRBV11-2 and TRBJ2-7, the complete variable domain is EAGVAQSPRYKIIEKRQSVAFWCNPISGHATLYWYQQILGQGPKLLIQFQNNGVVDDSQLPKDRFSAERLKGVDSTLKIQPAKLEDSAVYLCASSLGGRAYEQYFGPGTRLTVT.

The chain employs TRBV2 and TRBJ1-6; TRBD1 is a possible D gene (6 bases). This CDR3 has 15 amino acids. Germline loops: CDR1 SNHLY, CDR2 FYNNEI. Trimming took off 5 bases at V and 0 bases at J, with 8 bases between the two ends. The CDR3 loop is CASSQQGSYNSPLHF. In DNA, the CDR3 is TGTGCCAGCAGTCAACAGGGCTCCTATAATTCACCCCTCCACTTT.

The V call is TRBV3-1 (or the pseudogene TRBV3-2), the J call TRBJ2-5, with TRBD2 matching 7 bases. Germline V gene data show CDR1 as LGHDT and CDR2 as YNNKEL (reference sequence). This CDR3 is built from 15 residues. V trimming: 3 bases; J trimming: 3 bases; junction bases outside the gene matches: 7. Here the CDR3 reads CASSHLTGGKETQYF. CDR3 nucleotide sequence: TGTGCCAGCAGCCACCTTACCGGGGGGAAAGAGACCCAGTACTTC.

V usage is TRBV6-6 and J usage is TRBJ2-2; no reliable D call. Germline CDR1 reads MNHNY; CDR2 reads SVGAGI (reference sequence). V lost 2 bases to trimming and J lost 6 bases, with 10 bases between them. There are 14 residues in the CDR3. The CDR3 bases are TGTGCCAGCAGTTACGATGGGGTGGCCGGGGAGCTGTTTTTT. This gives the protein CASSYDGVAGELFF.

This clone was detected many times. The chain links TRBV4-1 to TRBJ2-7, with 7 bases lining up with TRBD2. V gave up 1 base and J gave up 3 bases; unmatched junction bases: 3. The germline CDR1 and CDR2 sequences are MGHRA and YSYEKL. The length of the CDR3 is 14 residues. CDR3 loop: CASSQAGGDYEQYF. The CDR3, as DNA: TGCGCCAGCAGCCAAGCGGGGGGAGACTACGAGCAGTACTTC.

This chain uses TRBV3-1 (or the pseudogene TRBV3-2) with TRBJ1-2; D is unclear. The V gene lost 4 bases and the J gene lost 4 bases, with 16 bases spanning the gap. The germline V gene encodes CDR1 LGHDT and CDR2 YNNKEL (reference sequence). There are 15 residues in the CDR3. CDR3 sequence reads: CASSPPRDLGYGYTF. For the CDR3, the DNA is TGTGCCAGCAGCCCCCCTAGGGATCTCGGCTATGGCTACACCTTC.

The J gene is TRBJ1-5, the V gene TRBV11-3, with TRBD1 matching 8 bases. V gave up 5 bases and J gave up 6 bases; unmatched junction bases: 6. Germline-derived CDR1 and CDR2 are SGHNT and YENEEA. This CDR3 contains 14 residues. The CDR3 sequence is CASSTETGVQPQHF. CDR3 in DNA: TGTGCCAGCAGCACAGAGACAGGGGTTCAGCCCCAGCATTTT.

This chain joins TRBV18 and TRBJ1-3, with TRBD1 matching 9 bases. Germline assignment: CDR1 KGHSH and CDR2 LQKENI. This CDR3 spans 13 amino acids. V lost 8 bases and J lost 4; bases outside the gene matches: 3. The CDR3 sequence is CASAGQGGNTIYF. The DNA of the CDR3 is TGTGCCAGCGCCGGACAGGGGGGAAACACCATATATTTT. Complete variable domain (other parts from reference TRBV18 and TRBJ1-3): NAGVMQNPRHLVRRRGQEARLRCSPMKGHSHVYWYRQLPEEGLKFMVYLQKENIIDESGMPKERFSAEFPKEGPSILRIQQVVRGDSAAYFCASAGQGGNTIYFGEGSWLTVV.

The DNA for the CDR3 is TGTGCCAGCAGCTTTCCCCTAGCGGGGGTTTCCAATGAGCAGTTCTTC. Its translation: CASSFPLAGVSNEQFF. This chain uses TRBV7-8 with TRBJ2-1; 10 bases agree with TRBD2. Trimming at V came to 3 bases and at J to 6 bases, leaving 8 bases not matched to a gene. Germline assignment: CDR1 SGHVS and CDR2 FQNEAQ. This CDR3 comprises 16 residues.

This chain connects TRBV29-1 to TRBJ2-3; TRBD2 might be the D (6 bases). CDR1 is SQVTM, CDR2 ANQGSEA, per germline. The V gene lost 4 bases and the J gene lost 3 bases, with 8 bases spanning the gap. The CDR3 loop spans 12 amino acids. The CDR3 here is CSVGGGTDTQYF. Written as DNA, the CDR3 is TGCAGCGTTGGTGGGGGGACAGATACGCAGTATTTT.

This clone has a single count. The chain uses TRBV2 and TRBJ2-3; D unclear. This CDR3 has 11 residues. Trimming shortened V by 7 bases and J by 3 bases, and 5 bases separated the two germline ends. The germline CDR1 and CDR2 sequences are SNHLY and FYNNEI. The CDR3 region has the DNA TGTGCCAGCATACGAACAGATACGCAGTATTTT. This gives the protein CASIRTDTQYF.